This T cell receptor beta chain appears in the sequencing data of a study of blood T cells in healthy people across ages (dated by TCRdb to between 2014 and 2017). In the study overall: In model experiments, template switching captured about one uniquely barcoded TCR beta cDNA molecule for every two T cells. Age-related changes in TCR beta repertoire diversity were measured in the study by deep sequencing normalized with unique cDNA molecular identifiers. Using the same blood draw, the study looked at two additional independent replicas of 1 million unique cDNA reads for two donors, one aged 18 to 30 and the other aged 80 or older. To avoid experimental bias, donors of different ages were spread randomly across the sequencing lanes. The donors were split into four age groups: young (average about 15 years), middle-aged (roughly 42), aged (over 55) and long-lived (approximately 80). What the study reported, not specific to this receptor: Estimates of total diversity based on one million sequenced T cells were considered lower bounds and underestimates. Compared with the aged group, more naive CD4+ T cells, fewer expanded clones and increased TCR diversity were shown by the long-lived group, suggesting age selection. As age increased, observed TCR beta diversity per million T cells dropped in a roughly linear way, and a significant reduction was already evident by age 40. Donor CMV infection status was unknown, potentially confounding age-related changes in expanded clonotypes. Because profiling used bulk unsorted PBMCs, naive and antigen-experienced compartments could not be compared conclusively. There was a strong correlation between observed TCR beta diversity and the percentage of naive T cells measured by flow cytometry.

The 39 donors, aged 6 to 90 years, were systemically healthy Caucasian individuals from Russia. Approximately 9.3 milliliters of peripheral blood were collected from each donor into EDTA-treated Vacutainer tubes. Ficoll-Paque density-gradient centrifugation was used to isolate PBMCs, with at least 7 million obtained per sample. Trizol reagent was used to extract total RNA from PBMCs, with at least 5.5 micrograms per sample. For every donor, flow cytometry on a PBMC aliquot measured the percentage of naive CD45RAhigh/CD27high T cells. The library came from 5' RACE. Data came from an Illumina HiSeq 2500. The second PCR ran for about 6 to 12 cycles and used a J-beta primer mix along with a sample-barcoded 5' primer. Each TCR beta cDNA molecule received a unique molecular identifier from a template-switch 5' adaptor carrying 12 random nucleotides. Each sample yielded at least 3 million CDR3-containing paired-end reads. First-strand cDNA was synthesized from all RNA with the Mint cDNA synthesis kit, primed by a TRBC-specific oligonucleotide. All cDNA was treated with uracil-DNA glycosylase and then went through a first 18-cycle PCR with the universal primers M1SS and BC2_uni_R. The source study handled its data this way. For normalization, 1 million high-quality reads, each with a distinct molecular identifier, were randomly selected from each sample. Instead of being binned into consensus sequences, reads with shared molecular identifiers were discarded. MiTCR, with a Q25 quality threshold and the strictest error-elimination algorithm, was used for CDR3 identification, clonotype clustering and error correction. A nonparametric unseen species model with Euler transformation was used to estimate a lower bound on total TCR beta diversity. In TCRdb, the public reads were trimmed at Q25 with fastp and aligned with MiXCR, with productive beta chains retained. Entries that share a CDR3 protein sequence are merged under the most common genes and DNA. TCRdb, not the original authors, processed these V and J calls. This sample is represented by 600,000 or so distinct CDR3 sequences; 25% to 35% of them were singletons. The ten biggest clones cover 15% to 18% of the sample.

This clonotype was recorded many times. Its target antigen remains unknown. No much larger clone exists at a distance of one base, and base qualities are not known. Trimming takes 7 bases off V and 6 bases off J; junction bases not matched to a gene: 2. The germline V gene gives CDR1 as SQVTM and CDR2 as ANQGSEA. Inclusive of the bounding cysteine and phenylalanine, the CDR3 is 11 residues long. The read is trimmed to its CDR3 DNA, 33 bases read in frame from base 1. The sequenced sample consisted of blood. The receptor was isolated from a woman aged 80 or over in good health. The rearrangement joined TRBV29-1 to TRBJ2-1, with 8 bases matching TRBD1. The sequence in DNA is TGCAGCGGCGGACAGGGCAATGAGCAGTTCTTC. It translates to CSGGQGNEQFF.